Here is one TCR beta chain with its context. The clone's antigen remains unknown. Per-base qualities were not stored, and no clone one base away is much larger. The CDR3, cysteine through phenylalanine, is 14 amino acids long. CDR3 DNA is the only sequence kept; it has 42 bases, read in frame from the first base. Trimming at the junction amounts to 5 bases on V and 4 bases on J, and the germline ends lie 14 bases apart. The germline V gene (reference sequence) specifies SEHNR as CDR1 and FQNEAQ as CDR2. These data belong to a study of post-analysis software for immune sequencing data (dated by TCRdb to between 2015 and 2016). Context from the whole study: Relapsing-remitting, secondary progressive and progressive-relapsing multiple sclerosis were recorded as disease courses, and subtype annotation was lacking for some patients. Patient repertoires were compared against about a dozen previously published healthy control repertoires from donors aged roughly 6 to 27 years. A subset of samples was prepared in parallel using single-end sample barcoding, then pooled and co-amplified after Illumina adapter ligation.

The library was prepared using PCR. Sequencing was performed on an Illumina HiSeq 2500. To reduce PCR and sequencing biases, unique molecular identifiers were incorporated into the TCR beta cDNA libraries. Roughly 500,000 cDNA molecules were obtained for every 1 to 10 million input T cells, so each molecule roughly corresponded to one T cell. The patient libraries were prepared and sequenced with the same protocol used for the earlier healthy control dataset. Within a given batch, samples were prepared together, multiplexed and sequenced on the same HiSeq lane. As for how the authors treated the data: Raw barcoded reads were processed with MIGEC, and single-read molecular identifier groups were discarded before consensus assembly and CDR3 extraction. VDJtools was used for post-analysis of the clonotype tables, and diversity was normalized by down-sampling every dataset to the size of the smallest sample. In repertoire overlap clustering, CDR3 amino acid sequences, but not nucleotide sequences, were matched to correct batch-related cross-sample contamination. TCRdb reprocessed the public reads (quality trimming at Q25 with fastp, clone calling with MiXCR) and kept in-frame beta chains. Each CDR3 protein gets just one entry, which takes the most common genes and DNA from the rows behind it. These V and J calls derive from TCRdb rather than the authors' analysis. A total of approximately 730,000 distinct CDR3 sequences appear in this sample, roughly 29% of them only once. The top ten hold 0.56% of the sample.

TCR beta repertoires were profiled from peripheral blood of approximately 13 young patients with multiple sclerosis to demonstrate the VDJtools post-analysis software. The patients with multiple sclerosis were children and adolescents between roughly 6 and 16 years of age. General findings and caveats noted by the study authors: The multiple sclerosis patient group was slightly younger than the control group. Significantly lower normalized Chao1 diversity was found in multiple sclerosis patients than in controls, suggesting substantial peripheral T-cell clonal expansion. Significantly higher frequencies in patients than in controls were found for about 5 TRBV segments, including TRBV5-6, TRBV5-1 and TRBV20-1. Direct clustering with F measure showed strong co-clustering of samples prepared in the same batch, prompting a batch-effect correction.

Sequencing input: blood. Recombination joined TRBV7-9 with TRBJ1-2, and possibly TRBD1, on 6 matching bases. The receptor's source is a girl aged 10 to 17 with multiple sclerosis. The CDR3 has the sequence CASSAQGIGYGYTF. The bases read TGTGCCAGCAGCGCCCAGGGGATTGGCTATGGCTACACCTTC.